These 15 T cell receptor beta chains were sequenced from one sample in a study of T-cell reconstitution after alpha-beta-depleted transplantation in children. Unique molecular identifiers were incorporated during preparation of the TCRbeta library. In TCRdb, the PCR reads were re-called with MiXCR into one record per CDR3 protein. The table includes 500,000 to 750,000 distinct CDR3 sequences, 10% to 15% detected once. The sequencing here drew on PBMCs, mostly from graft donor cells, taken 360 days after TCRalphabeta/CD19-depleted stem cell transplant. These receptors originate from a male patient younger than 18 who had a stem cell transplant for acute myeloid leukemia, so the T cells may come from the graft donor.

This clonotype was counted between two and nine times. The gene calls are TRBV4-3 and TRBJ1-1, with D possibly matching TRBD1 (6 bases). Germline lookup yields CDR1 LGHNA and CDR2 YSLEER. The ends were cut back, 1 base at V and 5 bases at J, with 14 bases in the middle. The CDR3 is made up of 15 amino acids. DNA for the CDR3: TGCGCCAGCAGCCAAGGAACAGGGTCGCAGACTGAAGCTTTCTTT. Amino acid sequence: CASSQGTGSQTEAFF.

The chain combines TRBV5-1 with TRBJ2-3, with 7 bases lining up with TRBD2. CDR1 SGHRS and CDR2 YFSETQ come from the germline V gene. The trim removed 1 base at V and 0 bases at J, leaving 17 bases unmatched. CDR3 size: 20 residues. CDR3: CASSLPTSWAIGRSTDTQYF. The CDR3 region has the DNA TGCGCCAGCAGCTTGCCGACTAGTTGGGCAATCGGGAGGAGCACAGATACGCAGTATTTT.

This chain links TRBV25-1 with TRBJ2-2; 10 bases match TRBD1. Germline V gives CDR1 MGHDK, CDR2 SYGVNS. V trimming: 6 bases; J trimming: 5 bases; junction bases outside the gene matches: 3. The CDR3 is 14 amino acids. In DNA form, the CDR3 reads TGTGCCAGCAGGGGGACAGGGGCAACCGGGGAGCTGTTTTTT. Translation gives CASRGTGATGELFF.

V usage is TRBV6-1 and J usage is TRBJ2-5; no clear D. V lost 8 bases to trimming and J lost 5 bases, with 21 bases between them. CDR3 length: 15 residues. The germline CDR1 and CDR2 sequences are MNHNS and SASEGT. CDR3 protein: CASRTQSFMRETQYF. Here the CDR3 DNA reads TGTGCCAGCCGAACACAGAGTTTTATGAGGGAGACCCAGTACTTC.

The sample holds a few counts of this clonotype. This chain joins TRBV30 and TRBJ2-2, with D maybe TRBD2 (6 bases). The germline gives CDR1 GTSNPN, CDR2 SVGIG (reference sequence). Deletions cut 3 bases from V and 6 bases from J, with 14 bases between. The CDR3 loop spans 14 amino acids. The CDR3 reads CAWSLGGLPGELFF. The CDR3 nucleotides read TGTGCCTGGAGCCTCGGGGGTTTACCCGGGGAGCTGTTTTTT.

This clonotype came up a few times. The rearrangement uses TRBV20-1 and TRBJ2-3; D remains unclear. This CDR3 has 14 amino acids. In germline, CDR1 is DFQATT, CDR2 SNEGSKA (reference sequence). V was clipped by 6 bases and J by 0 bases, with 13 bases between them. DNA for the CDR3: TGCAGTGCCCATTACCCCGGTAGCACAGATACGCAGTATTTT. Protein: CSAHYPGSTDTQYF.

This clonotype has a handful of counts. The gene calls are TRBV2 and TRBJ2-1; 11 bases align to TRBD2. With 6 bases clipped from V and 2 bases from J, the junction kept 15 bases outside the gene matches. Germline CDR1 reads SNHLY; CDR2 reads FYNNEI. CDR3 length equals 19 residues. CDR3 region: CASSTPVAGGPIPYNEQFF. The CDR3 nucleotides read TGTGCCAGCAGCACACCTGTAGCGGGAGGGCCAATTCCCTACAATGAGCAGTTCTTC.

The chain combines TRBV29-1 with TRBJ2-3, with a weak D call TRBD2 (7 bases). With 6 bases removed from V and 10 bases from J, the gap between germline ends came to 26 bases. Germline V gene data show CDR1 as SQVTM and CDR2 as ANQGSEA. The CDR3 is made up of 15 amino acids. CDR3 sequence (DNA): TGCAGCGTCAAGGGGGGAGCGGGGCCCGTGGCATCGCAGTATTTT. Translation: CSVKGGAGPVASQYF.

The J gene is TRBJ1-4, the V gene TRBV15; D is unresolved. The CDR3 sequence is 16 residues long. The V end lost 1 base, the J end lost 10 bases, and 19 bases lay between the germline ends. The germline V gene encodes CDR1 LNHNV and CDR2 YYDKDF (reference sequence). The CDR3 coding sequence is TGTGCCACCAGCAGAGTGTATGGGGTAGGGTCGGGAAAACTGTTTTTT. As protein: CATSRVYGVGSGKLFF.

The rearrangement links TRBV28 to TRBJ2-7; TRBD2 matches at 7 bases. The CDR3 sequence is 17 residues long. V was pared by 5 bases and J by 1 base, with 14 bases of the junction left unmatched. Per germline, CDR1 MDHEN and CDR2 SYDVKM. This CDR3 is CASSSFLGRELSYEQYF. In DNA form, the CDR3 reads TGTGCCAGCAGTAGTTTTCTGGGGCGGGAGCTTTCCTACGAGCAGTACTTC. Full variable domain (outside the CDR3, taken from reference TRBV28 and TRBJ2-7): DVKVTQSSRYLVKRTGEKVFLECVQDMDHENMFWYRQDPGLGLRLIYFSYDVKMKEKGDIPEGYSVSREKKERFSLILESASTNQTSMYLCASSSFLGRELSYEQYFGPGTRLTVT.

The sample holds a few counts of this clonotype. V usage is TRBV18 and J usage is TRBJ2-3; D remains unclear. The ends were cut back, 1 base at V and 1 base at J, with 15 bases in the middle. Germline V gene sequence: CDR1 KGHSH, CDR2 LQKENI. The CDR3 extends over 17 amino acids. This CDR3 reads CASSPLIGPPGTDTQYF. Written as DNA, the CDR3 is TGTGCCAGCTCACCACTGATAGGGCCGCCGGGCACAGATACGCAGTATTTT. The variable domain in full, with the rest retrieved from reference TRBV18 and TRBJ2-3, is NAGVMQNPRHLVRRRGQEARLRCSPMKGHSHVYWYRQLPEEGLKFMVYLQKENIIDESGMPKERFSAEFPKEGPSILRIQQVVRGDSAAYFCASSPLIGPPGTDTQYFGPGTRLTVL.

This clonotype has more than one count but fewer than ten. This chain connects TRBV11-3 to TRBJ2-3; 9 nucleotides agree with TRBD2. The trim removed 5 bases at V and 7 bases at J, leaving 7 bases unmatched. The CDR3 consists of 14 residues. CDR1 and CDR2 (germline): SGHNT, YENEEA. CDR3: CASSPSGMGYTQYF. CDR3 nucleotide sequence: TGTGCCAGCAGCCCTAGCGGGATGGGGTATACGCAGTATTTT.

The chain couples TRBV28 to TRBJ2-5, with a tentative D call TRBD2 (6 bases). The germline V and J ends were trimmed by 1 base and 4 bases, with 10 bases remaining between them. The CDR3 is 14 residues long. Germline CDR1 reads MDHEN; CDR2 reads SYDVKM. The CDR3 reads CASSLSGRPETQYF. The DNA of the CDR3 is TGTGCCAGCAGTTTATCAGGGAGGCCAGAGACCCAGTACTTC.

J is TRBJ2-7 and V is TRBV28; 8 bases are a match to TRBD2. The CDR3 is 15 amino acids. The germline V gene encodes CDR1 MDHEN and CDR2 SYDVKM. Trimming cost V 3 bases and J 0 bases; bases outside gene matches: 4. The CDR3 is CASSFPGLDSYEQYF. CDR3 in DNA: TGTGCCAGCAGTTTCCCGGGACTAGACTCCTACGAGCAGTACTTC.

This clonotype was detected ten times or more. V and J are TRBV12-3 or TRBV12-4 and TRBJ2-1; D is ambiguous. Trimming pared 5 bases from V and 7 bases from J, leaving 9 bases between. This CDR3 spans 12 amino acids. The CDR3 DNA reads as TGTGCCAGCAGTCCCCTTCCGAATGAGCAGTTCTTC. It is translated as CASSPLPNEQFF.